This T cell receptor (beta chain) was identified in a study of T cells in Graves' hyperthyroidism and ophthalmopathy. Template material for amplifying TCR beta CDR3 regions consisted of RNA transcripts. HTBI primers drove first-round RT-PCR of the TCR CDR3. TCRdb redid the calling of the multiplex PCR reads with MiXCR, one entry per CDR3 protein. The profile covers roughly 720,000 distinct CDR3 sequences, with around a sixth appearing a single time and roughly 16% taken by the ten largest. Germline V gene sequence: CDR1 SGHTA, CDR2 FQGNSA. The CDR3 consists of 15 residues. The V end lost 5 bases, the J end lost 0 bases, and 11 bases lay between the germline ends. In patients aged 18 to 65, hyperthyroidism was newly diagnosed, with duration under 2 months. Lactation, pregnancy, other autoimmune disease or uncontrolled infection excluded patients. PBMCs came from roughly 10 ml fresh peripheral blood.

This clonotype was found many times. The sequence was collected from a man aged 50 to 59 with Graves' hyperthyroidism. V is TRBV7-2 and J is TRBJ1-3, with D uncertain. Sequencing input: blood. The CDR3 nucleotides read TGTGCCAGCAGCCCCAGGTTGGACTCTGGAAACACCATATATTTT. Encoded protein: CASSPRLDSGNTIYF.